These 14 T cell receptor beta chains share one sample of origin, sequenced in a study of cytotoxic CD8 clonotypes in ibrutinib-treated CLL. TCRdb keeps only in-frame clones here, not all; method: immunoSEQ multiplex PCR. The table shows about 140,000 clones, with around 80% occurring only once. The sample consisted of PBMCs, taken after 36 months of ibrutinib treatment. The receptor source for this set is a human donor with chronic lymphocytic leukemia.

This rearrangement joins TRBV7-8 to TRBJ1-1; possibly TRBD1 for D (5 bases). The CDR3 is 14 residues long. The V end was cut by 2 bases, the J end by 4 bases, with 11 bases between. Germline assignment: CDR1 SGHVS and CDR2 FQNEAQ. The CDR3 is CASSLFRVGTEAFF. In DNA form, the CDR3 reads TGTGCCAGCAGCTTATTCAGGGTGGGCACTGAAGCTTTCTTT.

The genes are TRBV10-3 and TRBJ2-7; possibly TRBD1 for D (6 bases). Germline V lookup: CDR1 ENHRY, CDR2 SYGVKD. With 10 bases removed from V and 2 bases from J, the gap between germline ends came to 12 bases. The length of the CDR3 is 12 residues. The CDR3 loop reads CATRQDTYEQYF. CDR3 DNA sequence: TGTGCCACCAGACAGGACACCTACGAGCAGTACTTC.

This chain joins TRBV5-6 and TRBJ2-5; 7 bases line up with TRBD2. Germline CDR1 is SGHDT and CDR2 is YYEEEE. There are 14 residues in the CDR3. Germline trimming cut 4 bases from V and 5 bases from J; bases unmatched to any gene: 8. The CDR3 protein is CASSTTTSRETQYF. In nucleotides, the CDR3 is TGTGCCAGCAGCACGACGACTAGCAGGGAGACCCAGTACTTC.

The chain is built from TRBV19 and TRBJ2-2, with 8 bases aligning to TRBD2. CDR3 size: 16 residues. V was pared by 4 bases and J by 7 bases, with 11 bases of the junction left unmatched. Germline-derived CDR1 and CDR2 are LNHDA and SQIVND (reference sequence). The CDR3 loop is CASSRGLAGFRGELFF. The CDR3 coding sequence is TGTGCCAGTAGTAGAGGACTAGCTGGGTTTCGCGGGGAGCTGTTTTTT.

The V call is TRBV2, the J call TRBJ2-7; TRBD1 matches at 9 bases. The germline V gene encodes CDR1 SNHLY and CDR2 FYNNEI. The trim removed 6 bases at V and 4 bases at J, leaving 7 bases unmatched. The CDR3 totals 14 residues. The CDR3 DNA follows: TGTGCCAGCAGCCCCGGGACAGGGAAATACGAGCAGTACTTC. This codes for CASSPGTGKYEQYF.

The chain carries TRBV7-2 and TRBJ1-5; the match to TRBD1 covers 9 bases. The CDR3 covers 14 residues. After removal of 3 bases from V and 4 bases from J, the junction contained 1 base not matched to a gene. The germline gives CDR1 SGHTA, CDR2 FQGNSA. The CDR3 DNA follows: TGTGCCAGCAGCTTGGGGACAGGGAATCAGCCCCAGCATTTT. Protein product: CASSLGTGNQPQHF. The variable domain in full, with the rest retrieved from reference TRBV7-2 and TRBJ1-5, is GAGVSQSPSNKVTEKGKDVELRCDPISGHTALYWYRQSLGQGLEFLIYFQGNSAPDKSGLPSDRFSAERTGGSVSTLTIQRTQQEDSAVYLCASSLGTGNQPQHFGDGTRLSIL.

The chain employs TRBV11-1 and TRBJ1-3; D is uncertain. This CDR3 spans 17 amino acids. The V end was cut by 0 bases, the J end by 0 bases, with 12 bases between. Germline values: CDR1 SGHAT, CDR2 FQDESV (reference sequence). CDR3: CASSLASEVSSGNTIYF. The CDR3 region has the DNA TGTGCCAGCAGCTTAGCGTCGGAAGTGAGCTCTGGAAACACCATATATTTT.

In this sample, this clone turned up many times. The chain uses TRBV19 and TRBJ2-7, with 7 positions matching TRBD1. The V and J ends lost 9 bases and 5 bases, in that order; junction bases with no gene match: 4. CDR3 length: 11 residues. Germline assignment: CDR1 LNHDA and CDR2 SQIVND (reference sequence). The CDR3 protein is CASRQGDEQYF. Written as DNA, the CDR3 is TGTGCCAGCCGACAGGGCGACGAGCAGTACTTC.

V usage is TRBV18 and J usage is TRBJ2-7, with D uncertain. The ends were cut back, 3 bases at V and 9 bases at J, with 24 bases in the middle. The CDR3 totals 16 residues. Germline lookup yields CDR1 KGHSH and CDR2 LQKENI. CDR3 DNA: TGTGCCAGCTCACCTCTCCCCGTCAGATTTGGGTCTGGGCAGTACTTC. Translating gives CASSPLPVRFGSGQYF.

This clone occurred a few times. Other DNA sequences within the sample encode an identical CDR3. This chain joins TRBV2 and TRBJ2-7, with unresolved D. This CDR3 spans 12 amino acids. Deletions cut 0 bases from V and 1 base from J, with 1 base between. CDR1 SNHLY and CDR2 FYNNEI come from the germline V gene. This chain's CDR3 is CASSEASYEQYF. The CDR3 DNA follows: TGTGCCAGCAGTGAAGCTTCCTACGAGCAGTACTTC.

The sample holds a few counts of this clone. CDR3 sequence reads: CAFGGSSGNTIYF. In nucleotides, the CDR3 is TGTGCCTTCGGGGGAAGCTCTGGAAACACCATATATTTT. This rearrangement joins TRBV10-3 to TRBJ1-3, with D tentatively TRBD1 (5 bases). This CDR3 contains 13 residues. Trimming left V 11 bases short and J 0 bases short, with 11 bases between. Germline V gene data show CDR1 as ENHRY and CDR2 as SYGVKD.

The CDR3 nucleotides read TGTGCCAGCAGTTCGCTACCCAATGAAAAACTGTTTTTT. This translates into CASSSLPNEKLFF. The V gene is TRBV28, the J gene TRBJ1-4; no firm D call. The CDR3 totals 13 residues. The germline V and J ends were trimmed by 4 bases and 5 bases, with 8 bases remaining between them. CDR1 and CDR2 from the germline V gene are MDHEN and SYDVKM.

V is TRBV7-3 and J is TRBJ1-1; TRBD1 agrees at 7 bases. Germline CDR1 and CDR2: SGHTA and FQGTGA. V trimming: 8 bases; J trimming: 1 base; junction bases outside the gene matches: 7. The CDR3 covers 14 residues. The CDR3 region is CASRQGQGNTEAFF. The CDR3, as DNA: TGTGCCAGCCGACAGGGCCAGGGGAACACTGAAGCTTTCTTT.

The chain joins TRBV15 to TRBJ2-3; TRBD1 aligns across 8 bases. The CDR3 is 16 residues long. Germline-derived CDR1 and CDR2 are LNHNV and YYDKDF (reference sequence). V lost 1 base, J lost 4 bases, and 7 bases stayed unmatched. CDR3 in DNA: TGTGCCACCAGCAGAGTTCAGGGGGCGCCGGCAGATACGCAGTATTTT. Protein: CATSRVQGAPADTQYF.